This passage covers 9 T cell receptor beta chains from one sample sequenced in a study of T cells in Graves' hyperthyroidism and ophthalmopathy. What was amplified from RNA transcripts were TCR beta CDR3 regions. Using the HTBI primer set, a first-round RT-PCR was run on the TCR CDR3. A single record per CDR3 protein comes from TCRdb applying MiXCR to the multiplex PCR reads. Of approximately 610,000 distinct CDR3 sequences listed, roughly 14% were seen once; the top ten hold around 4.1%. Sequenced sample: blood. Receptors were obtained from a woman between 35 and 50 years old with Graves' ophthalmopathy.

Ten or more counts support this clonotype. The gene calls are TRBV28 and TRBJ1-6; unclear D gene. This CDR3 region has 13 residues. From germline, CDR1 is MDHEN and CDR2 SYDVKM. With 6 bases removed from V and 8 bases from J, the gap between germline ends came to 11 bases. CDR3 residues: CASSYPADSPLHF. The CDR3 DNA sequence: TGTGCCAGCAGCTATCCCGCGGATTCACCCCTCCACTTT.

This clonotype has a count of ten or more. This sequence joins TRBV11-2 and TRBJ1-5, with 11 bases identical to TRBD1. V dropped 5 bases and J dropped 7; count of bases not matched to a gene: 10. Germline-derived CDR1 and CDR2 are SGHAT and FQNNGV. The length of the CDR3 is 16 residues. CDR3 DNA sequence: TGTGCCAGCAGCACCTACGGACAGGGGGCGCGGCAGCCCCAGCATTTT. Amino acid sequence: CASSTYGQGARQPQHF.

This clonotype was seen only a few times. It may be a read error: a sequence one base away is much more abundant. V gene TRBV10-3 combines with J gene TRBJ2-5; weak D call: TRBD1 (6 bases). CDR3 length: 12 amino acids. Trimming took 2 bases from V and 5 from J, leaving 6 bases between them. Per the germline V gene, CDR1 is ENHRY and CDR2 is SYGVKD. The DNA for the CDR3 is TGTGCCATCAGTGAGCAGGGGGAGACCCAGTACTTC. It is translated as CAISEQGETQYF.

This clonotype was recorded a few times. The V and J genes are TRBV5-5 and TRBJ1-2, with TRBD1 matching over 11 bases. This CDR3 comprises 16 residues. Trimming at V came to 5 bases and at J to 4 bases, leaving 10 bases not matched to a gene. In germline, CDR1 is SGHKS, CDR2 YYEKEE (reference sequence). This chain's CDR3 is CASSGQGAFRVYGYTF. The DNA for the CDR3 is TGTGCCAGCAGTGGACAGGGGGCCTTCCGCGTCTATGGCTACACCTTC.

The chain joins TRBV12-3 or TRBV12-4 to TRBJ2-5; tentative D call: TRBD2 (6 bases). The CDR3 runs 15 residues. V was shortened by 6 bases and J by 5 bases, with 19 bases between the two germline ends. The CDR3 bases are TGTGCCAGCAGACCTACCGGGACTTCAGGGGAGACCCAGTACTTC. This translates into CASRPTGTSGETQYF.

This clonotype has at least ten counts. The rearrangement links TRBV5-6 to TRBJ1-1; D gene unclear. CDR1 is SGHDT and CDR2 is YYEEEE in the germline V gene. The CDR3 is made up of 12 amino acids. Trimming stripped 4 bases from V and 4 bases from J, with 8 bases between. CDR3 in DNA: TGTGCCAGCAGCAAGGGAATCACTGAAGCTTTCTTT. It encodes CASSKGITEAFF.

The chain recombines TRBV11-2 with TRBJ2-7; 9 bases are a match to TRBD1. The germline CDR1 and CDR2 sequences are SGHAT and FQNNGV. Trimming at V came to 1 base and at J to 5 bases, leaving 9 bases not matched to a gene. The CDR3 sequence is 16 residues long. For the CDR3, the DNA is TGTGCCAGCAGCTTAGTATCGGGACAGGGATCGGACGAGCAGTACTTC. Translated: CASSLVSGQGSDEQYF.

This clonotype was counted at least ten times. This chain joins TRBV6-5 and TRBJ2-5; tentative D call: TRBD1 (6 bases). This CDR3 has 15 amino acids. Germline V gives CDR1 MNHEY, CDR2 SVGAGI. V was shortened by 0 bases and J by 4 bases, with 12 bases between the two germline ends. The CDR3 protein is CASSYSTGSGETQYF. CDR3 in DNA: TGTGCCAGCAGTTACTCTACAGGGTCTGGAGAGACCCAGTACTTC.

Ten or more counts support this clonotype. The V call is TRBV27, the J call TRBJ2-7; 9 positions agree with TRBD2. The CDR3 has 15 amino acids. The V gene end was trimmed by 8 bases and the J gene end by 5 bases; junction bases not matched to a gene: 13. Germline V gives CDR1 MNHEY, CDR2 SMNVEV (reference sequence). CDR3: CASQPIAGVTNEQYF. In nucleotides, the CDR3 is TGTGCCAGCCAACCTATAGCGGGAGTTACTAACGAGCAGTACTTC.